This paragraph reports one T cell receptor (beta chain). The antigen remains undetermined. In the PCR, 60 Vbeta and 13 Jbeta primers were used. Sequencing was performed with immunoSEQ multiplex PCR; in TCRdb, only in-frame clones are kept and a portion is missing. Of 95,000 to 130,000 clones in the sample, roughly 79% were seen once. The sample is drawn from a study of cytomegalovirus exposure and HLA in healthy donors. The study's findings and limits: Sequencing likely produced, as an artifact, a cluster of highly shared sequence variants. The authors later linked a missense DCLRE1C variant to TCR beta V- and J-gene trimming.

CDR3 length: 18 residues. With V trimmed by 1 base and J by 0 bases, 7 bases remained unmatched. Germline CDR1 and CDR2: LGHNA and YSLEER. This chain joins TRBV4-3 and TRBJ2-7, with 12 bases identical to TRBD2. Material for sequencing was PBMCs. The TCR originated in a woman younger than 45 in good health and CMV-seronegative. CDR3 sequence: CASSQGLAGETPSYEQYF. CDR3 coding DNA: TGCGCCAGCAGCCAAGGACTAGCGGGAGAGACCCCCTCCTACGAGCAGTACTTC.